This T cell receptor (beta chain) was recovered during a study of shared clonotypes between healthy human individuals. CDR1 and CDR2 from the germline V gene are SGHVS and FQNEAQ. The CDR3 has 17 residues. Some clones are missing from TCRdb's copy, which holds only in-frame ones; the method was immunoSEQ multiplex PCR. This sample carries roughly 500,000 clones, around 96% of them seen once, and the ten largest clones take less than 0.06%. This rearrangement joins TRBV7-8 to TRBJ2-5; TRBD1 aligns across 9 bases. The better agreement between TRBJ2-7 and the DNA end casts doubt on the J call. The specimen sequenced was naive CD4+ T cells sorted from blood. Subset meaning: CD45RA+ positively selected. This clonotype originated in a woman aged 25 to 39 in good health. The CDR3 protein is CASSTRGTGPYSYEQYF. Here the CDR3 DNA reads TGTGCCAGCAGCACAAGGGGGACAGGGCCCTACTCCTACGAGCAGTACTTC.